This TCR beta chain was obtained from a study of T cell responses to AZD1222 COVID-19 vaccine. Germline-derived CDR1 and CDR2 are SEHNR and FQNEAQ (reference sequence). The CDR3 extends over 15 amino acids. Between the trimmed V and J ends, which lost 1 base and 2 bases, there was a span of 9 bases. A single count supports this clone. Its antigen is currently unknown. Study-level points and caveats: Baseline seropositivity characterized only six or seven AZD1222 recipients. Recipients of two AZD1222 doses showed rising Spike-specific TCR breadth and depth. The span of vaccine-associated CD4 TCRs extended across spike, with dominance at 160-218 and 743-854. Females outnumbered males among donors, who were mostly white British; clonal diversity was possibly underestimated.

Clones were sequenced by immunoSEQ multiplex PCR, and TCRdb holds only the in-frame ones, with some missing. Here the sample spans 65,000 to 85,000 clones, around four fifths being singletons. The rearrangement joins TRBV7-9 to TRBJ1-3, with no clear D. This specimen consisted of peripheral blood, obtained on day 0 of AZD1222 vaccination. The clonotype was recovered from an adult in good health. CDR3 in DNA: TGTGCCAGCAGCTTAGAGGGCATCGCTGGAAACACCATATATTTT. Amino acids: CASSLEGIAGNTIYF.